This T cell receptor (beta chain) comes out of a study of shared clonotypes between healthy human individuals. The wider study: The composition of the donors was two women and a few men aged 18 to 49. Broader study findings: Generation probability values for non-shared clonotypes were lower than those for clonotypes shared by all four donors.

None of the donors, who were healthy HIV-negative adults, had recently had acute infections or vaccinations. Notes on this clone: Its antigen is not known.

Trimming removed 1 base from V and 0 bases from J, with 6 bases in between. This CDR3 has 14 amino acids. Per the germline V gene, CDR1 is MDHEN and CDR2 is SYDVKM. Clones were read by immunoSEQ multiplex PCR, and TCRdb kept only the in-frame ones, dropping some. The data hold approximately 1,500,000 clones, with about 98% observed a single time. This sequence was found in a man in his thirties or forties in good health. The sequenced sample consisted of naive CD4+ T cells sorted from blood. Sample subset: CD45RA+ positively selected. This sequence joins TRBV28 and TRBJ1-1; D remains unclear. The CDR3 here is CASSLLGMNTEAFF. The CDR3 nucleotides read TGTGCCAGCAGTTTATTAGGCATGAACACTGAAGCTTTCTTT.